Shown below are 27 T cell receptor beta chains from a single sample sequenced in a study of blood T cell repertoires in COVID-19. Assay used: immunoSEQ multiplex PCR; TCRdb lists only in-frame clones, some missing. The sample contains 150,000 to 200,000 clones, around 81% of which appear only once. The source material was peripheral blood. These TCRs come from a woman of 80 years or more with COVID-19, enrolled during active disease.

The genes are TRBV21-1 and TRBJ1-1; the D call TRBD1 from the table was never checked on the DNA. TRBV21-1 is designated a pseudogene. This CDR3 comprises 13 residues. This chain's CDR3 is CASRDRSDTEAFF. CDR3 bases: TGTGCCAGCCGTGACAGATCGGACACTGAAGCTTTCTTT.

The chain links TRBV19 to TRBJ1-1, with a weak D call TRBD1 (5 bases). Deletions cut 2 bases from V and 2 bases from J, with 15 bases between. The CDR3 contains 16 residues. Germline CDR1 reads LNHDA; CDR2 reads SQIVND (reference sequence). The CDR3 DNA is TGTGCCAGTAGTATACCCACGACAGTTTTTAACACTGAAGCTTTCTTT. Amino acid sequence: CASSIPTTVFNTEAFF.

This clone was seen a handful of times. The V and J genes are TRBV25-1 and TRBJ2-4; TRBD2 is a possible D gene (6 bases). The V and J ends lost 1 base and 8 bases respectively, with 12 bases between them. Germline CDR1 is MGHDK and CDR2 is SYGVNS. The CDR3 consists of 14 residues. In nucleotides, the CDR3 is TGTGCCAGCAGTGAATCGGGGGACGCGGACATTCAGTACTTC. Protein product: CASSESGDADIQYF.

The chain carries TRBV7-2 and TRBJ1-1; D possibly corresponds to TRBD1 (5 bases). The V and J ends lost 1 base and 8 bases respectively, with 14 bases between them. CDR3 size: 14 residues. Per germline, CDR1 SGHTA and CDR2 FQGNSA. CDR3 sequence reads: CASSLGVGRGEAFF. The CDR3 DNA follows: TGTGCCAGCAGCTTAGGGGTGGGAAGGGGAGAAGCTTTCTTT.

V gene TRBV10-3 combines with J gene TRBJ1-3; 8 bases match TRBD1. This CDR3 has 14 amino acids. Losses at the gene ends were 1 base for V and 9 bases for J; bases not matched to a gene: 5. From germline, CDR1 is ENHRY and CDR2 SYGVKD. CDR3 residues: CAISELGQVSTIYF. In nucleotides, the CDR3 is TGTGCCATCAGTGAGTTGGGACAGGTCAGCACCATATATTTT.

This sequence joins TRBV3-1 (or the pseudogene TRBV3-2) and TRBJ2-2; 9 bases match TRBD1. Trimming removed 0 bases from V and 5 bases from J; junction bases left unmatched: 7. CDR1 and CDR2 (germline): LGHDT, YNNKEL (reference sequence). The CDR3 has 17 amino acids. CDR3 region: CASSQDLGTGRTGELFF. The CDR3 bases are TGTGCCAGCAGCCAAGATCTCGGGACAGGGCGGACCGGGGAGCTGTTTTTT.

V usage is TRBV5-6 and J usage is TRBJ2-7, with a tentative D call TRBD1 (6 bases). V was pared by 4 bases and J by 3 bases, with 17 bases between. CDR3 length: 15 amino acids. CDR1 and CDR2 from the germline V gene are SGHDT and YYEEEE. As DNA, the CDR3 is TGTGCCAGCAGCCCGAGGTGGACAGAACTCTACGAGCAGTACTTC. This gives the protein CASSPRWTELYEQYF.

The rearrangement uses TRBV5-4 and TRBJ1-2; TRBD1 matches 9 bases. J was trimmed by 1 base and V by 4 bases; bases with no gene match: 5. This CDR3 region has 15 residues. Germline V lookup: CDR1 SGHNT, CDR2 YYREEE (reference sequence). The CDR3 region has the DNA TGTGCCAGCAGCCCTGGGACAGGGAATAACTATGGCTACACCTTC. It translates to CASSPGTGNNYGYTF.

The chain couples TRBV7-8 to TRBJ2-1; D is unresolved. The germline CDR1 and CDR2 sequences are SGHVS and FQNEAQ. The V gene lost 5 bases and the J gene lost 7 bases, with 12 bases spanning the gap. The CDR3 is made up of 13 amino acids. CDR3 sequence: CASSLTIDNEQFF. CDR3 DNA sequence: TGTGCCAGCAGCCTTACTATAGATAATGAGCAGTTCTTC.

In this sample, this clone turned up once. The gene calls are TRBV5-6 and TRBJ1-2; maybe TRBD1 (5 bases). CDR3 size: 14 residues. V was clipped by 5 bases and J by 4 bases, with 15 bases between them. CDR1 is SGHDT and CDR2 is YYEEEE in the germline V gene. CDR3 in DNA: TGTGCCAGCAGTGGGAGGGACGTAGCCTATGGCTACACCTTC. Translation: CASSGRDVAYGYTF.

This chain connects TRBV24-1 to TRBJ1-2; 7 bases match TRBD1. Looked up from germline, CDR1 is KGHDR and CDR2 is SFDVKD. Germline trimming cut 4 bases from V and 7 bases from J; bases unmatched to any gene: 5. The CDR3 loop spans 13 amino acids. CDR3 DNA sequence: TGTGCCACCAGTGACTCGACAGGGTTTGGCTACACCTTC. This codes for CATSDSTGFGYTF.

V usage is TRBV4-1 and J usage is TRBJ2-1, with unresolved D. The ends were cut back, 0 bases at V and 10 bases at J, with 10 bases in the middle. Germline assignment: CDR1 MGHRA and CDR2 YSYEKL. The CDR3 has 13 amino acids. CDR3 in amino acids: CASSQDGRSEQFF. As DNA, the CDR3 is TGCGCCAGCAGCCAAGATGGGCGATCCGAGCAGTTCTTC.

This rearrangement joins TRBV28 to TRBJ1-1, with 8 bases aligning to TRBD1. In germline, CDR1 is MDHEN, CDR2 SYDVKM. V was pared by 4 bases and J by 6 bases, with 4 bases of the junction left unmatched. This CDR3 has 13 amino acids. Written as DNA, the CDR3 is TGTGCCAGCAGTTCCCTGACAGGGGCTGAAGCTTTCTTT. Translating gives CASSSLTGAEAFF.

The chain recombines TRBV4-1 with TRBJ1-4; the D gene is possibly TRBD1 (5 bases). The CDR3 is 16 amino acids. V lost 3 bases and J lost 8, with 19 bases in between. Germline values: CDR1 MGHRA, CDR2 YSYEKL. The CDR3 sequence is CASSHPGRAPGEKLFF. Here the CDR3 DNA reads TGCGCCAGCAGCCACCCCGGGAGGGCCCCAGGGGAAAAACTGTTTTTT.

V and J are TRBV28 and TRBJ1-2, with D possibly being TRBD1 (5 bases). The germline V gene has CDR1 MDHEN and CDR2 SYDVKM. The CDR3 consists of 12 residues. V lost 7 bases, J lost 8 bases, and 14 bases lay in between. The CDR3 loop reads CASTVVGGGYTF. The CDR3 DNA reads as TGTGCCAGCACCGTCGTGGGGGGAGGCTACACCTTC.

The chain is built from TRBV28 and TRBJ2-3; a weak D match, TRBD2 (5 bases). Germline lookup yields CDR1 MDHEN and CDR2 SYDVKM. The CDR3 contains 14 residues. Trimming took off 10 bases at V and 1 base at J, with 15 bases between the two ends. The CDR3, as DNA: TGTGCCACCCGGACTTCCGGGCGCACAGATACGCAGTATTTT. Translation gives CATRTSGRTDTQYF.

V and J are TRBV6-1 and TRBJ2-2, with a weak D call TRBD2 (5 bases). The germline V gene has CDR1 MNHNS and CDR2 SASEGT. CDR3 length equals 15 residues. V lost 3 bases and J 4 bases, leaving 12 bases between the germline ends. The CDR3 loop reads CASSDWEPGTGELFF. DNA for the CDR3: TGTGCCAGCAGTGATTGGGAGCCAGGCACCGGGGAGCTGTTTTTT.

The chain links TRBV2 to TRBJ1-3; D unresolved. Trimming removed 5 bases at V and 1 base at J, with 12 bases between. The CDR3 spans 15 residues. Germline V gives CDR1 SNHLY, CDR2 FYNNEI. The CDR3 sequence is CASSTATGSGNTIYF. The CDR3 region has the DNA TGTGCCAGCAGTACTGCAACGGGGTCTGGAAACACCATATATTTT.

The chain is built from TRBV2 and TRBJ1-6; 8 bases align to TRBD1. Trimming took 6 bases from V and 5 from J; bases not matched to a gene: 6. This CDR3 has 15 residues. In germline, CDR1 is SNHLY, CDR2 FYNNEI. The CDR3 here is CASRVQGVHNSPLHF. The CDR3 DNA reads as TGTGCCAGCAGAGTACAGGGGGTCCATAATTCACCCCTCCACTTT.

CDR3 in amino acids: CASSSRQGGTDTQYF. As DNA, the CDR3 is TGTGCCAGCAGCTCCAGACAGGGCGGCACAGATACGCAGTATTTT. The chain joins TRBV11-2 to TRBJ2-3, with 7 bases lining up with TRBD1. V lost 4 bases and J lost 1; bases outside the gene matches: 5. Germline-derived CDR1 and CDR2 are SGHAT and FQNNGV. CDR3 length: 15 residues. Drawing the rest from reference TRBV11-2 and TRBJ2-3, the complete variable domain is EAGVAQSPRYKIIEKRQSVAFWCNPISGHATLYWYQQILGQGPKLLIQFQNNGVVDDSQLPKDRFSAERLKGVDSTLKIQPAKLEDSAVYLCASSSRQGGTDTQYFGPGTRLTVL.

The chain carries TRBV21-1 and TRBJ2-3; the table gives TRBD1 as D, unverified against the DNA. TRBV21-1 is a pseudogene segment. The CDR3 extends over 16 amino acids. The CDR3 reads CASSKRGTGGTDTQYF. Written as DNA, the CDR3 is TGTGCCAGCAGCAAACGGGGGACAGGGGGCACAGATACGCAGTATTTT.

The rearrangement links TRBV13 to TRBJ2-3; TRBD1 aligns across 7 bases. Germline V lookup: CDR1 PRHDT, CDR2 FYEKMQ (reference sequence). J gave up 0 bases and V 7 bases, and 1 base lay outside the gene matches. CDR3 length equals 13 residues. CDR3 sequence: CASNRGSTDTQYF. As DNA, the CDR3 is TGTGCCAGCAACAGGGGAAGCACAGATACGCAGTATTTT.

The V call is TRBV7-9, the J call TRBJ2-3; D remains unclear. V lost 5 bases, J lost 4 bases, and 7 bases lay in between. Germline CDR1 and CDR2: SEHNR and FQNEAQ (reference sequence). This CDR3 has 12 residues. CDR3 sequence: CASSPSADTQYF. The CDR3 coding sequence is TGTGCCAGCAGCCCGAGCGCAGATACGCAGTATTTT.

The J gene is TRBJ2-5, the V gene TRBV2; 15 positions match TRBD2. The CDR3 has 18 residues. Germline loops: CDR1 SNHLY, CDR2 FYNNEI. With 2 bases clipped from V and 4 bases from J, the junction kept 8 bases outside the gene matches. The DNA for the CDR3 is TGTGCCAGCAGTGAATCTCTTGCGGGACTAGCGGGGGGAGAGACCCAGTACTTC. Translation gives CASSESLAGLAGGETQYF.

In nucleotides, the CDR3 is TGCAGCGTTGAAACTAGCGGAAGTCAGACCGGGGAGCTGTTTTTT. Residues: CSVETSGSQTGELFF. The rearrangement links TRBV29-1 to TRBJ2-2, with 8 bases fitting TRBD2. The V gene's germline CDR1 is SQVTM and CDR2 ANQGSEA. Losses at the gene ends were 2 bases for V and 5 bases for J; bases not matched to a gene: 7. The CDR3 consists of 15 residues.

This chain joins TRBV7-8 and TRBJ2-7; 9 nucleotides agree with TRBD1. V shed 6 bases, J shed 2 bases, and the junction held 5 bases outside the gene matches. The CDR3 runs to 14 residues. Germline CDR1 SGHVS, CDR2 FQNEAQ. The CDR3 reads CASRGQGSTYEQYF. DNA of the CDR3: TGTGCCAGCAGAGGACAGGGGTCGACCTACGAGCAGTACTTC.

The chain has TRBV5-4 and TRBJ2-5, with 8 positions matching TRBD1. There are 14 residues in the CDR3. Per the germline V gene, CDR1 is SGHNT and CDR2 is YYREEE (reference sequence). With V trimmed by 4 bases and J by 2 bases, 4 bases remained unmatched. CDR3 amino acids: CASSPYRGQETQYF. The CDR3 DNA sequence: TGTGCCAGCAGCCCCTACAGGGGGCAAGAGACCCAGTACTTC.